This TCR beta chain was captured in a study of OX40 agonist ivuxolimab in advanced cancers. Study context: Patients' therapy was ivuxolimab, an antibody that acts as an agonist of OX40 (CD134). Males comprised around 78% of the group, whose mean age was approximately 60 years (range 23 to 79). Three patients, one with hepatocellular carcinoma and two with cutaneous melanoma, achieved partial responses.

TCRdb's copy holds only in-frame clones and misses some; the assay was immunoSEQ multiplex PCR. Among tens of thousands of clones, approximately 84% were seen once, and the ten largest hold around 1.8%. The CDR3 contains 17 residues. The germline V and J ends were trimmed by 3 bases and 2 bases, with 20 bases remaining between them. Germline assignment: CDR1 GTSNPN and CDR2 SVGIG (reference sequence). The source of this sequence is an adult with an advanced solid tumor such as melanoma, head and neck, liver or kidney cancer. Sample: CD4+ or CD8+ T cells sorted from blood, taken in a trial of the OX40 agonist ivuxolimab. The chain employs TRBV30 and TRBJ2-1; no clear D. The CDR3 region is CAWSPLLSALPYNEQFF. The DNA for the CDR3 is TGTGCCTGGAGCCCACTGCTCAGTGCCCTTCCCTACAATGAGCAGTTCTTC.